The 19 T cell receptor beta chains listed next were all sequenced from one sample in a study of blood T cell repertoires in COVID-19. Generated by immunoSEQ multiplex PCR, the TCRdb table keeps only in-frame clones and is missing some. The sample contains around 310,000 clones, about 91% of which appear only once. The sequenced sample consisted of PBMCs or T cells enriched from blood (not recorded which). The receptors were sampled from a woman between 40 and 55 years old who had recovered from COVID-19.

This clone was counted a single time. This CDR3 reads CASSPHLGGGTEAFF. The CDR3 DNA reads TGTGCCAGCAGCCCGCACCTGGGGGGAGGAACTGAAGCTTTCTTT. This chain joins TRBV14 and TRBJ1-1; the D gene is possibly TRBD1 (5 bases). Germline V CDR1 and CDR2: SGHDN, FVKESK. Trimming removed 4 bases from V and 5 bases from J, with 17 bases in between. The CDR3 consists of 15 residues.

The chain has TRBV6-2 or TRBV6-3 and TRBJ1-4; TRBD1 matches at 7 bases. V gave up 4 bases and J gave up 0 bases; unmatched junction bases: 5. The CDR3 covers 16 residues. Germline values: CDR1 MNHEY, CDR2 SVGEGT. CDR3 in DNA: TGTGCCAGCAGTTGGGACAGACAAACAACTAATGAAAAACTGTTTTTT. This sequence encodes CASSWDRQTTNEKLFF.

The chain links TRBV30 to TRBJ1-1; a weak D match, TRBD1 (5 bases). Germline loops: CDR1 GTSNPN, CDR2 SVGIG (reference sequence). The CDR3 spans 17 residues. The V and J ends lost 4 bases and 1 base respectively, with 22 bases between them. CDR3 nucleotides: TGTGCCTGGACCCCTTTCGACAGCGAATGGACGAACACTGAAGCTTTCTTT. Amino acid sequence: CAWTPFDSEWTNTEAFF.

The rearrangement links TRBV14 to TRBJ2-7; possibly TRBD2 for D (7 bases). CDR3 length: 15 amino acids. Trimming stripped 5 bases from V and 2 bases from J, with 16 bases between. In germline, CDR1 is SGHDN, CDR2 FVKESK. The CDR3 DNA reads as TGTGCCAGCAGCTCAATCAGGGGAGGGGCCTACGAGCAGTACTTC. Encoded protein: CASSSIRGGAYEQYF.

V usage is TRBV12-3 or TRBV12-4 and J usage is TRBJ1-5; D gene unclear. The CDR3 is made up of 13 amino acids. Trimming shortened V by 3 bases and J by 0 bases, and 3 bases separated the two germline ends. The CDR3 nucleotides read TGTGCCAGCAGTTTTAATAGCAATCAGCCCCAGCATTTT. Translated: CASSFNSNQPQHF.

V is TRBV9 and J is TRBJ2-7, with TRBD2 matching over 8 bases. Germline lookup yields CDR1 SGDLS and CDR2 YYNGEE. Losses at the gene ends were 0 bases for V and 2 bases for J; bases not matched to a gene: 7. The CDR3 covers 16 residues. This chain's CDR3 is CASSVAGLAGPYEQYF. The CDR3 DNA reads TGTGCCAGCAGCGTAGCGGGTCTAGCGGGTCCCTACGAGCAGTACTTC.

The rearrangement uses TRBV24-1 and TRBJ2-1; a weak D match, TRBD2 (6 bases). Germline values: CDR1 KGHDR, CDR2 SFDVKD. Trimming removed 8 bases at V and 0 bases at J, with 10 bases between. The CDR3 sequence is 14 residues long. The CDR3 is CATTGGTSYNEQFF. The CDR3 nucleotides are TGTGCCACCACCGGGGGTACCTCCTACAATGAGCAGTTCTTC.

The chain has TRBV7-2 and TRBJ2-7; TRBD2 is a possible D gene (6 bases). This CDR3 contains 13 residues. Germline values: CDR1 SGHTA, CDR2 FQGNSA. V was shortened by 0 bases and J by 6 bases, with 9 bases between the two germline ends. The CDR3 DNA is TGTGCCAGCAGCTTAGCGGCCGGGGGCGAGCAGTACTTC. Protein sequence: CASSLAAGGEQYF.

This chain connects TRBV27 to TRBJ2-3; 8 bases line up with TRBD2. J gave up 4 bases and V 7 bases, and 10 bases lay outside the gene matches. The CDR3 has 15 residues. CDR1 MNHEY and CDR2 SMNVEV come from the germline V gene (reference sequence). Written as DNA, the CDR3 is TGTGCCAGCACCGCCGGTGGACTAGCTGCAGATACGCAGTATTTT. It encodes CASTAGGLAADTQYF.

J is TRBJ2-3 and V is TRBV5-1, with D tentatively TRBD1 (6 bases). Germline V gene data show CDR1 as SGHRS and CDR2 as YFSETQ. The V end was cut by 0 bases, the J end by 6 bases, with 11 bases between. This CDR3 is built from 14 residues. DNA of the CDR3: TGCGCCAGCAGCTTGGGAACAGGGCGGGATACGCAGTATTTT. This gives the protein CASSLGTGRDTQYF.

The V gene is TRBV19, the J gene TRBJ1-5, with 9 bases fitting TRBD1. The V gene end was trimmed by 7 bases and the J gene end by 0 bases; junction bases not matched to a gene: 16. Germline V lookup: CDR1 LNHDA, CDR2 SQIVND (reference sequence). There are 19 residues in the CDR3. CDR3 region: CASTRTLGQGTNSNQPQHF. The CDR3 region has the DNA TGTGCCAGTACTCGGACCCTGGGACAGGGCACGAATAGCAATCAGCCCCAGCATTTT. The variable domain in full, with the rest retrieved from reference TRBV19 and TRBJ1-5, is DGGITQSPKYLFRKEGQNVTLSCEQNLNHDAMYWYRQDPGQGLRLIYYSQIVNDFQKGDIAEGYSVSREKKESFPLTVTSAQKNPTAFYLCASTRTLGQGTNSNQPQHFGDGTRLSIL.

The chain is built from TRBV5-8 and TRBJ1-4, with unresolved D. Trimming cost V 4 bases and J 0 bases, with 4 bases left between them. CDR3 length: 13 residues. Germline V gene sequence: CDR1 SGHTS, CDR2 YDEGEE. The CDR3 here is CASSRATNEKLFF. The CDR3 nucleotides are TGTGCCAGCAGCCGTGCAACTAATGAAAAACTGTTTTTT. Looking up the rest from reference TRBV5-8 and TRBJ1-4 gives the full variable domain: EAGVTQSPTHLIKTRGQQATLRCSPISGHTSVYWYQQALGLGLQFLLWYDEGEERNRGNFPPRFSGRQFPNYSSELNVNALELEDSALYLCASSRATNEKLFFGSGTQLSVL.

CDR3 loop: CAWSVKAGESRTEAFF. CDR3 nucleotides: TGTGCCTGGAGTGTAAAGGCAGGGGAAAGTCGCACTGAAGCTTTCTTT. The chain couples TRBV30 to TRBJ1-1; D perhaps matches TRBD1 (6 bases). Germline CDR1 GTSNPN, CDR2 SVGIG (reference sequence). V was cut by 0 bases and J by 4 bases, with 18 bases left in between. This CDR3 has 16 amino acids.

The rearrangement joins TRBV27 to TRBJ2-7; D gene ambiguous. This CDR3 region has 14 residues. Per germline, CDR1 MNHEY and CDR2 SMNVEV (reference sequence). Deletions cut 3 bases from V and 1 base from J, with 10 bases between. The CDR3 reads CASSFGYGSYEQYF. The CDR3 DNA is TGTGCCAGCAGTTTTGGGTACGGGTCCTACGAGCAGTACTTC.

The gene calls are TRBV27 and TRBJ2-3; 11 bases are a match to TRBD2. The length of the CDR3 is 18 residues. V shed 4 bases, J shed 1 base, and the junction held 10 bases outside the gene matches. In germline, CDR1 is MNHEY, CDR2 SMNVEV (reference sequence). The CDR3 DNA reads as TGTGCCAGCAGTTCCTCTCTGGTTAGCGGGGGGGGCACAGATACGCAGTATTTT. This translates into CASSSSLVSGGGTDTQYF.

The rearrangement joins TRBV2 to TRBJ1-1, with D uncertain. The CDR3 length is 16 residues. The V and J ends lost 7 bases and 0 bases respectively, with 18 bases between them. CDR1 SNHLY and CDR2 FYNNEI come from the germline V gene. CDR3 DNA sequence: TGTGCCAGCAAGAGTAGTCGGTTCCCCGTGAACACTGAAGCTTTCTTT. It yields the protein CASKSSRFPVNTEAFF.

The chain is built from TRBV18 and TRBJ2-2; 7 bases are a match to TRBD1. Germline V gene sequence: CDR1 KGHSH, CDR2 LQKENI. The CDR3 sequence is 15 residues long. J gave up 2 bases and V 6 bases, and 6 bases lay outside the gene matches. This CDR3 is CASSQGQRNTGELFF. The CDR3 DNA reads TGTGCCAGCTCCCAGGGACAGCGAAACACCGGGGAGCTGTTTTTT.

This chain joins TRBV25-1 and TRBJ2-7; 9 bases map to TRBD1. The germline gives CDR1 MGHDK, CDR2 SYGVNS. Trimming removed 4 bases from V and 7 bases from J; junction bases left unmatched: 14. The CDR3 loop spans 16 amino acids. For the CDR3, the DNA is TGTGCCAGCAGTGCAACTCCGGGACAGGGACCGTGGGAGCAGTACTTC. Translated, it gives CASSATPGQGPWEQYF.

The rearrangement joins TRBV4-1 to TRBJ2-7; 7 bases match TRBD2. Germline-derived CDR1 and CDR2 are MGHRA and YSYEKL. The CDR3 is 16 amino acids. The J segment lost 3 bases and the V segment lost 3 bases, leaving 11 bases of the junction unmatched. CDR3 protein: CASSQGVGASGYEQYF. In nucleotides, the CDR3 is TGCGCCAGCAGCCAGGGAGTTGGAGCTAGCGGCTACGAGCAGTACTTC.